This TCR beta chain was sequenced during a study of human T cells and chemical hapten exposure. Across the study: Alopecia universalis, totalis or areata was present in patients who were mostly female.

Deletions cut 1 base from V and 0 bases from J, with 10 bases between. Germline CDR1 reads MNHEY; CDR2 reads SMNVEV (reference sequence). The CDR3 is 16 residues long. Concerning this clonotype: The antigen remains undetermined.

Noted time point: patch test 3, about 24 weeks after DPC sensitization. This sample's treatment: therapeutic diphenylcyclopropenone sensitization with weekly scalp DPC. Study results and limitations: Because all patients had alopecia, their immune responses might differ from healthy ones. The count of PT1 expanded TCRs correlated positively with patch test score.

Unique molecular identifiers were linked by the library to individual cDNA molecules. TCRdb re-derived calls from the RACE reads in MiXCR, one entry per CDR3 protein. The data hold about 200,000 distinct CDR3 sequences, with around 25% observed a single time. The rearrangement uses TRBV27 and TRBJ2-1; D not certain. This sequence was found in a woman aged 35 to 49 with alopecia areata. Some clones in this sample may be carry-over from other donors' samples. The source was whole blood, collected in connection with sensitization to the hapten diphenylcyclopropenone (DPC). The CDR3 loop reads CASSLFTPTSYNEQFF. The CDR3 bases are TGTGCCAGCAGTTTATTTACACCCACCTCCTACAATGAGCAGTTCTTC.